This T cell receptor beta chain comes out of a study of patients and donors after allogeneic stem cell transplantation. The CDR3 runs to 14 residues. Germline assignment: CDR1 DFQATT and CDR2 SNEGSKA (reference sequence). The V and J ends lost 0 bases and 7 bases, in that order; junction bases with no gene match: 8. MiXCR, run by TCRdb on the RT-PCR reads, gives a single entry per CDR3 protein. The data hold some 960,000 distinct CDR3 sequences, with roughly 18% observed a single time. The clonotype originates from a human donor who was either an allogeneic HSCT recipient or a stem cell or donor lymphocyte infusion donor (not recorded which). It is not recorded whose cells these are; they may come from a transplant donor. Sequencing input: blood, either unsorted or a sorted T cell fraction (not recorded which). This rearrangement joins TRBV20-1 to TRBJ1-2; TRBD1 aligns across 7 bases. The CDR3 nucleotides are TGCAGTGCTAGAGACTTAGGGGGCGCGGGTGGCTACACCTTC. Protein sequence: CSARDLGGAGGYTF.